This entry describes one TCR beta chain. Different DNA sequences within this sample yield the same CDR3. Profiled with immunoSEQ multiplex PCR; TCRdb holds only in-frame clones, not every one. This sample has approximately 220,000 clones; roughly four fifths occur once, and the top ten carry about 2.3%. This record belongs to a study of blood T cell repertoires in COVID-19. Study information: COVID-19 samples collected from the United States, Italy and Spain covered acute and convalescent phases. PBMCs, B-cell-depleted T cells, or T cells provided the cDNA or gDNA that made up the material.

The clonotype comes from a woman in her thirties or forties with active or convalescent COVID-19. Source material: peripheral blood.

CDR3 loop: CAISESGGTEAFF. The CDR3 region has the DNA TGTGCCATCAGTGAGTCCGGGGGAACTGAAGCTTTCTTT. J is TRBJ1-1 and V is TRBV10-3; D is perhaps TRBD1 (5 bases). V was shortened by 0 bases and J by 5 bases, with 7 bases between the two germline ends. Germline V gives CDR1 ENHRY, CDR2 SYGVKD. This CDR3 contains 13 residues.